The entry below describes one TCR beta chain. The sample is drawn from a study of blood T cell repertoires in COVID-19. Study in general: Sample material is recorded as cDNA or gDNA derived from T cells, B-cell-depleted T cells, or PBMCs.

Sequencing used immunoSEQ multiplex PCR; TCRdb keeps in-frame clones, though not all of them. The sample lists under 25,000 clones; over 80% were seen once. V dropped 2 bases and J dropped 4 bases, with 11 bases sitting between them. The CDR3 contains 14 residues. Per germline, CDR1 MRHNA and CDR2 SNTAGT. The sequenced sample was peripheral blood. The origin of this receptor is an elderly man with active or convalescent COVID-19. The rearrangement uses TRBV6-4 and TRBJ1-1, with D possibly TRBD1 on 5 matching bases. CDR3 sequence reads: CASSDHLGGTEAFF. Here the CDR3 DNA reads TGTGCCAGCAGTGACCACTTGGGGGGCACTGAAGCTTTCTTT.